This T cell receptor (beta chain) came from a study of blood T cell repertoires in COVID-19. Profiled with immunoSEQ multiplex PCR; TCRdb holds only in-frame clones, not every one. The sample holds fewer than 350,000 clones, roughly 89% seen once. The CDR3 consists of 15 residues. This clone was observed a single time. This clonotype was obtained from a man aged 35-49 years with acute or convalescent COVID-19. The sample taken for sequencing was peripheral blood. The V and J genes are TRBV12-2 and TRBJ2-7; TRBD2 is the table's D call and was not checked against the DNA. TRBV12-2 is listed as a pseudogene. DNA of the CDR3: TGTGCAAGTCGCTCCCCAGTGGGGGGATCCTACGAGCAGTACTTC. Protein sequence: CASRSPVGGSYEQYF.